These T cell receptor beta chains were read from a single sample in a study of glioma-infiltrating T cells. Each CDR3 protein gets one entry after TCRdb re-called the multiplex PCR reads with MiXCR. The sample has 15,000 to 20,000 distinct CDR3 sequences; 58% are singletons. Sequenced: glioma tissue, nonneoplastic brain tissue, or PBMCs (not recorded which). Receptor source: a human donor with low-grade glioma or glioblastoma, undergoing nonglioma brain surgery, or in good health (not recorded which). Each CDR3 is given with its conserved first and last residue. The D gene is left open where the match is weak. Expanded clones get a size class; other rows say once, few or many, or leave the size out.

TRBD1	TRBV6-5	14	TRBJ2-7	-	TGTGCCAGCAGTTACGATGACAGGGGGCTCGAGCAGTACTTC	CASSYDDRGLEQYF
-	TRBV6-9	13	TRBJ2-7	-	TGTGCCAGCAGTTACTGTCGCGACTGCGAGCAGTACTTC	CASSYCRDCEQYF
-	TRBV6-2/TRBV6-3	16	TRBJ2-3	-	TGTGCCAGCACCGTGGTAGGGGGGGGAGCGGCAGATACGCAGTATTTT	CASTVVGGGAADTQYF
-	TRBV6-1	16	TRBJ1-3	-	TGTGCCAGCAGTCTCTCGACTGAAATTAGCGGAAACACCATATATTTT	CASSLSTEISGNTIYF
-	TRBV20-1	14	TRBJ1-1	-	TGCGGTGCTAGAGATCTAGGGTCTGGCACTCAAGCTTTCTTT	CGARDLGSGTQAFF
-	TRBV24-1	14	TRBJ1-1	many	TGTGCCACCAGTTTGGGAGGTGGGAACACTGAAGCTTTCTTT	CATSLGGGNTEAFF
TRBD1	TRBV6-6	17	TRBJ2-7	-	TGTGCCAGCAGCCTATTTCCGGGACAGCAATTCTCCTACGAGCAGTACTTC	CASSLFPGQQFSYEQYF
-	TRBV20-1	13	TRBJ1-2	-	TGCAGTGCTGCGCCAGGGGAACTATACGGCTACACCTTC	CSAAPGELYGYTF
TRBD2	TRBV15	13	TRBJ2-3	-	TGCGCCACCAGCTGGGGAGGGATGGATACGCAGTGTTTT	CATSWGGMDTQCF
TRBD2	TRBV6-2/TRBV6-3	17	TRBJ2-7	-	TGTGCCAGCAGTTCGGCCGGACTAGCGGTGAGCTCCTACGAGCAGTACTTC	CASSSAGLAVSSYEQYF
TRBD2	TRBV27	13	TRBJ2-1	-	TGTGCCAGCAGTTTTTCTAGCGGCAATGAGCAGTTCTTC	CASSFSSGNEQFF